Listed here are 20 T cell receptor beta chains from one sample, sequenced in a study of blood T cell repertoires in COVID-19. Clones were sequenced by immunoSEQ multiplex PCR, and TCRdb holds only the in-frame ones, with some missing. The table shows over 85,000 clones, with 88% occurring only once. The specimen was peripheral blood. These receptors originate from a woman between 50 and 59 years old with acute or convalescent COVID-19.

The gene calls are TRBV30 and TRBJ2-5; D is possibly TRBD2 (6 bases). The CDR3 runs 13 residues. The germline CDR1 and CDR2 sequences are GTSNPN and SVGIG (reference sequence). Trimming took 1 base from V and 3 from J, leaving 9 bases between them. As DNA, the CDR3 is TGTGCCTGGAGTGCATTAGCGGAAGAGACCCAGTACTTC. It yields the protein CAWSALAEETQYF.

This chain links TRBV18 with TRBJ2-3, with 7 bases that match TRBD1. CDR1 is KGHSH and CDR2 is LQKENI in the germline V gene. There are 16 residues in the CDR3. J lost 0 bases, V lost 2 bases, and 5 bases had no gene match. The DNA of the CDR3 is TGTGCCAGCTCACCAGAGGGGGCGGCTAGCACAGATACGCAGTATTTT. Translating gives CASSPEGAASTDTQYF.

The CDR3 sequence: CASSLGPVGARTILFF. In DNA, the CDR3 is TGTGCCAGCAGTTTAGGCCCCGTGGGGGCGCGGACAATATTGTTTTTT. V usage is TRBV27 and J usage is TRBJ1-4; D perhaps matches TRBD1 (6 bases). Germline-derived CDR1 and CDR2 are MNHEY and SMNVEV (reference sequence). V was pared by 2 bases and J by 15 bases, with 25 bases between. The CDR3 totals 16 residues.

This clone was detected only once. V is TRBV7-9 and J is TRBJ2-7; TRBD2 aligns across 8 bases. This CDR3 is 17 amino acids long. CDR1 and CDR2 (germline): SEHNR, FQNEAQ (reference sequence). V dropped 6 bases and J dropped 1; count of bases not matched to a gene: 14. The CDR3 region is CASSPTGSGSASYEQYF. CDR3 DNA sequence: TGTGCCAGCAGTCCCACTGGAAGCGGGAGTGCGTCCTACGAGCAGTACTTC.

The CDR3 DNA reads as TGTGCCAGCAGCCCACGGGGCAGGGGGCGGACTAATGAAAAACTGTTTTTT. Its protein product is CASSPRGRGRTNEKLFF. The chain is built from TRBV5-6 and TRBJ1-4; 8 bases match TRBD1. The germline CDR1 and CDR2 sequences are SGHDT and YYEEEE. Germline trimming cut 4 bases from V and 2 bases from J; bases unmatched to any gene: 10. This CDR3 spans 17 amino acids.

V gene TRBV19 combines with J gene TRBJ1-1; D is possibly TRBD1 (6 bases). The V end lost 5 bases, the J end lost 6 bases, and 19 bases lay between the germline ends. CDR1 and CDR2 from the germline V gene are LNHDA and SQIVND (reference sequence). The CDR3 sequence is 15 residues long. Here the CDR3 reads CASSPRGAGVPEAFF. As DNA, the CDR3 is TGTGCCAGTAGTCCTCGGGGGGCAGGGGTGCCTGAAGCTTTCTTT. Combining the CDR3 with reference TRBV19 and TRBJ1-1 gives the whole variable domain DGGITQSPKYLFRKEGQNVTLSCEQNLNHDAMYWYRQDPGQGLRLIYYSQIVNDFQKGDIAEGYSVSREKKESFPLTVTSAQKNPTAFYLCASSPRGAGVPEAFFGQGTRLTVV.

This rearrangement joins TRBV27 to TRBJ2-1; a weak D match, TRBD2 (6 bases). V dropped 2 bases and J dropped 8 bases, with 13 bases sitting between them. Germline CDR1 MNHEY, CDR2 SMNVEV (reference sequence). The CDR3 consists of 14 residues. CDR3 protein: CASSLGGLGYEQFF. DNA of the CDR3: TGTGCCAGCAGTTTAGGGGGACTGGGGTATGAGCAGTTCTTC.

The chain links TRBV5-1 to TRBJ2-5; 9 bases agree with TRBD1. The V segment lost 1 base and the J segment 4 bases; nucleotides outside the gene matches: 8. Germline CDR1 reads SGHRS; CDR2 reads YFSETQ. This CDR3 has 16 amino acids. The CDR3 here is CASSLKPQGARETQYF. DNA of the CDR3: TGCGCCAGCAGCTTGAAGCCACAGGGGGCCCGAGAGACCCAGTACTTC.

This clone was seen a handful of times. J is TRBJ1-2 and V is TRBV5-1; a weak D match, TRBD1 (6 bases). Looked up from germline, CDR1 is SGHRS and CDR2 is YFSETQ. The CDR3 has 16 residues. V shed 2 bases and J shed 8 bases, with 22 bases lying between them. This CDR3 is CASSFYGGQTQEGYTF. CDR3 coding DNA: TGCGCCAGCAGCTTTTATGGTGGACAGACCCAGGAGGGCTACACCTTC.

This clone has a single count. The chain recombines TRBV2 with TRBJ1-4; 10 bases match TRBD1. Germline V gives CDR1 SNHLY, CDR2 FYNNEI. V gave up 4 bases and J gave up 15 bases; unmatched junction bases: 8. This CDR3 has 13 residues. The CDR3 protein is CASSAGQGSLVFF. CDR3 DNA sequence: TGTGCCAGCAGTGCGGGACAGGGGTCCTTAGTGTTTTTT.

This chain links TRBV3-1 (or the pseudogene TRBV3-2) with TRBJ2-3; a possible D gene is TRBD2 (6 bases). V was shortened by 0 bases and J by 1 base, with 14 bases between the two germline ends. Germline-derived CDR1 and CDR2 are LGHDT and YNNKEL (reference sequence). CDR3 length equals 17 residues. The CDR3 DNA is TGTGCCAGCAGCCAAGATTTCGGCGGGATCCGCACAGATACGCAGTATTTT. This sequence encodes CASSQDFGGIRTDTQYF.

This chain connects TRBV5-8 to TRBJ2-1; D gene ambiguous. V dropped 0 bases and J dropped 0 bases, with 7 bases sitting between them. CDR3 length equals 15 residues. Germline lookup yields CDR1 SGHTS and CDR2 YDEGEE. The CDR3 loop is CASSLVSGSYNEQFF. The CDR3 DNA reads as TGTGCCAGCAGCTTGGTCTCAGGCTCCTACAATGAGCAGTTCTTC.

The chain uses TRBV19 and TRBJ2-2; 7 bases are shared with TRBD1. The CDR3 has 16 residues. V gave up 0 bases and J gave up 6 bases; unmatched junction bases: 7. Germline V gene sequence: CDR1 LNHDA, CDR2 SQIVND (reference sequence). This chain's CDR3 is CASSIDARQGSGELFF. CDR3 nucleotide sequence: TGTGCCAGTAGTATAGACGCTAGACAGGGCTCCGGGGAGCTGTTTTTT.

The V call is TRBV11-3, the J call TRBJ2-7, with 8 bases fitting TRBD2. CDR3 length: 13 amino acids. Trimming cost V 3 bases and J 5 bases; bases outside gene matches: 3. CDR1 and CDR2 (germline): SGHNT, YENEEA. In nucleotides, the CDR3 is TGTGCCAGCAGCTTCAGGACTAGCAACGAGCAGTACTTC. As protein: CASSFRTSNEQYF.

This rearrangement joins TRBV18 to TRBJ1-1, with a tentative D call TRBD1 (6 bases). Trimming cost V 4 bases and J 1 base, with 10 bases left between them. From germline, CDR1 is KGHSH and CDR2 LQKENI. The CDR3 totals 14 residues. CDR3 bases: TGTGCCAGCTCACATAACAGGGCGAACACTGAAGCTTTCTTT. Translating gives CASSHNRANTEAFF. Filled out from reference TRBV18 and TRBJ1-1, the complete variable domain reads NAGVMQNPRHLVRRRGQEARLRCSPMKGHSHVYWYRQLPEEGLKFMVYLQKENIIDESGMPKERFSAEFPKEGPSILRIQQVVRGDSAAYFCASSHNRANTEAFFGQGTRLTVV.

This clone was detected a few times. The chain links TRBV2 to TRBJ1-3; D not resolved. The germline V gene has CDR1 SNHLY and CDR2 FYNNEI. The V end was cut by 6 bases, the J end by 3 bases, with 12 bases between. CDR3 size: 14 residues. The DNA of the CDR3 is TGTGCCAGCAGCTACAGCGGAAATGGAAACACCATATATTTT. This translates into CASSYSGNGNTIYF.

This clone was seen more than once but under ten times. V and J are TRBV6-1 and TRBJ1-5; D is ambiguous. From germline, CDR1 is MNHNS and CDR2 SASEGT. The CDR3 consists of 15 residues. The V end was cut by 2 bases, the J end by 2 bases, with 10 bases between. The CDR3 nucleotides are TGTGCCAGCAGTGAACATCCGGAGGGCAATCAGCCCCAGCATTTT. It is translated as CASSEHPEGNQPQHF.

This clone was recorded a few times. Other DNA sequences of this sample code for an identical CDR3. The V and J genes are TRBV18 and TRBJ2-1, with D possibly TRBD1 on 6 matching bases. Trimming removed 0 bases at V and 0 bases at J, with 9 bases between. The CDR3 has 16 residues. The germline CDR1 and CDR2 sequences are KGHSH and LQKENI. CDR3 loop: CASSPPGQSSYNEQFF. DNA for the CDR3: TGTGCCAGCTCACCACCGGGACAAAGCTCCTACAATGAGCAGTTCTTC. Combining the CDR3 with reference TRBV18 and TRBJ2-1 gives the whole variable domain NAGVMQNPRHLVRRRGQEARLRCSPMKGHSHVYWYRQLPEEGLKFMVYLQKENIIDESGMPKERFSAEFPKEGPSILRIQQVVRGDSAAYFCASSPPGQSSYNEQFFGPGTRLTVL.

This chain uses TRBV12-3 or TRBV12-4 with TRBJ1-1, with 7 bases aligning to TRBD1. The V and J ends lost 4 bases and 9 bases, in that order; junction bases with no gene match: 5. This CDR3 contains 12 residues. Here the CDR3 reads CASSYRGRKAFF. CDR3 sequence (DNA): TGTGCCAGCAGTTACAGGGGAAGGAAAGCTTTCTTT.

This chain uses TRBV7-9 with TRBJ1-2; D ambiguous. In germline, CDR1 is SEHNR, CDR2 FQNEAQ (reference sequence). V lost 5 bases, J lost 5 bases, and 12 bases lay in between. The CDR3 has 13 residues. CDR3 nucleotide sequence: TGTGCCAGCAGCCCAGAACCCGAATATGGCTACACCTTC. This translates into CASSPEPEYGYTF.